This T cell receptor beta chain was identified in a study of blood T cells in healthy people across ages. Findings and caveats of the study: Researchers report that TCR beta diversity correlated strongly with naive T cell percentage.

Notes on this clonotype: Its matching antigen is unknown.

The length of the CDR3 is 15 residues. The V and J ends lost 5 bases and 8 bases, in that order; junction bases with no gene match: 6. The V gene's germline CDR1 is SEHNR and CDR2 FQNEAQ (reference sequence). The individuals who served as donors were healthy Caucasians living in Russia, aged roughly 6 to 100. Roughly 10 milliliters of peripheral blood were drawn from each donor. Samples had at least 6.5 million PBMCs isolated from them. A J-beta primer mix and a sample-barcoded 5' primer were used in a second PCR of roughly 7 to 12 cycles. MiXCR was run by TCRdb on the 5' RACE reads, yielding one entry per CDR3 protein. The sample holds about 690,000 distinct CDR3 sequences, over 40% seen once.

This receptor was identified in an elderly man in good health. Specimen: blood. The chain carries TRBV7-9 and TRBJ1-4; 12 bases match TRBD1. The CDR3 loop is CASSPGQGAREKLFF. The CDR3 bases are TGTGCCAGCAGCCCGGGACAGGGGGCAAGGGAAAAACTGTTTTTT. The entire variable domain, with the rest obtained from reference TRBV7-9 and TRBJ1-4, is as follows: DTGVSQNPRHKITKRGQNVTFRCDPISEHNRLYWYRQTLGQGPEFLTYFQNEAQLEKSRLLSDRFSAERPKGSFSTLEIQRTEQGDSAMYLCASSPGQGAREKLFFGSGTQLSVL.